These T cell receptor beta chains were read from a single sample in a study of CD8 T cells in Susac syndrome. TCRdb re-called the immunoSEQ multiplex PCR reads with MiXCR, one entry per CDR3 protein. The top ten clones hold 0.12% of a sample with under 200,000 distinct CDR3 sequences, around 94% of them seen once. Sequencing used CD4+ T cells from PBMCs. The source of these receptors is a human donor with Susac syndrome. The CDR3 runs from the conserved cysteine through the conserved F or W. A D gene is named only where the DNA matches it firmly. Part of the rows lack a size; the others show once, few, many or a class for expanded clones.

>TRBJ2-5|TRBV7-8|NA|NA
TGTGCCAGCAGCCCCCGGGACACTGAAGAGACCCAGTACTTC
CASSPRDTEETQYF
>TRBJ2-7|TRBV20-1|NA|TRBD1
TGCAGTGCCCGGACAGGCCTAAGGTACGAGCAGTACTTC
CSARTGLRYEQYF
>TRBJ1-6|TRBV7-8|NA|TRBD1
TGTGCCAGCAGCTTACGGGACAGGAGCCCGCTCTATAATTCACCCCTCCACTTT
CASSLRDRSPLYNSPLHF
>TRBJ2-5|TRBV20-1|NA|TRBD1
TGCAGTGCCATCTCCGGGACAGGGGGCGCGGGGACCCAGTACTTC
CSAISGTGGAGTQYF
>TRBJ2-3|TRBV5-4|NA|NA
TGTGCCAGCAGCCCGGAGATCACAGATACGCAGTATTTT
CASSPEITDTQYF
>TRBJ2-6|TRBV5-6|NA|NA
TGTGCCAGCAGCCCACTGGACTCTGGGGCCAACGTCCTGACTTTC
CASSPLDSGANVLTF
>TRBJ2-5|TRBV4-3|NA|TRBD2
TGCGCCAGCAGCCAAGGAACTAGCGGGGAGGGGGAGACCCAGTACTTC
CASSQGTSGEGETQYF
>TRBJ2-1|TRBV4-2|NA|NA
TGTGCCAGCAGCCCGGGACCCTTGGACAATGAGCAGTTCTTC
CASSPGPLDNEQFF
>TRBJ1-1|TRBV15|NA|TRBD1
TGTGCCACCAGCCCTCGGACAGGGTCGGCTTTCTTT
CATSPRTGSAFF
>TRBJ2-3|TRBV20-1|NA|TRBD2
TGCAGTGCCCTGGGGGGGTTCACAGATACGCAGTATTTT
CSALGGFTDTQYF
>TRBJ2-7|TRBV25-1|NA|NA
TGTGCCAGCACTACGGGACGCGACTACGAGCAGTACTTC
CASTTGRDYEQYF
>TRBJ2-1|TRBV4-1|NA|TRBD2
TGCGCCAGCAGCAGCCAGCCGGGACTATCCTACAATGAGCAGTTCTTC
CASSSQPGLSYNEQFF
>TRBJ1-5|TRBV9|once|TRBD1
TGTGCCAGCAGCCTCCACGACAGGGTACACCAGCCCCAGCATTTT
CASSLHDRVHQPQHF
>TRBJ1-1|TRBV7-8|NA|NA
TGTGCCAGCAGCCGGATGTGGGGGAACACTGAAGCTTTCTTT
CASSRMWGNTEAFF
>TRBJ2-1|TRBV2|NA|TRBD2
TGTGCCAGCGGACTAGCGGGACTTCTCGATGAGCAGTTCTTC
CASGLAGLLDEQFF
>TRBJ1-6|TRBV27|NA|NA
TGTGCCAGCAGTTCAACGCAGCTCACACCCCTCCACTTT
CASSSTQLTPLHF
>TRBJ2-4|TRBV20-1|NA|NA
TGCAGTGCTAGAGGAGAGCCGGGCAAAAACATTCAGTACTTC
CSARGEPGKNIQYF
>TRBJ1-1|TRBV3-1|NA|NA
TGTGCCAGCAGCCAAGTGTCAGGGGCTGAAGCTTTCTTT
CASSQVSGAEAFF
>TRBJ2-1|TRBV18|NA|TRBD2
TGTGCCAGCTCACCCCGGACTAGCGGGGGGACCAGGAGCTCCTACAATGAGCAGTTCTTC
CASSPRTSGGTRSSYNEQFF
>TRBJ1-5|TRBV27|NA|NA
TGTGCCAGCAGCCCCGGGGGGGGAGGCAATCAGCCCCAGCATTTT
CASSPGGGGNQPQHF
>TRBJ2-2|TRBV20-1|NA|NA
TGCAGTGCCCTGGCAGGACTACGACCTACCGGGGAGCTGTTTTTT
CSALAGLRPTGELFF
>TRBJ2-1|TRBV15|NA|NA
TGTGCCACCAGCAGATCCGTCACAGGATGGAATGAGCAGTTCTTC
CATSRSVTGWNEQFF
>TRBJ2-1|TRBV29-1|NA|NA
TGCAGCGTTGTTGGTTCGTCAGGACACTACAATGAGCAGTTCTTC
CSVVGSSGHYNEQFF
>TRBJ1-1|TRBV5-1|NA|TRBD1
TGCGCCAGCAGCGAGGGACAGGGATTTTACACTGAAGCTTTCTTT
CASSEGQGFYTEAFF